This T cell receptor beta chain stems from a study of shared clonotypes between healthy human individuals. Study conclusions and caveats: It was anticipated that sequencing depth would influence how many clonotypes donors shared.

Cells designated naive CD8 were CD45RO-negative and were positively selected for CCR7, with terminally differentiated effector memory CD45RA+ cells excluded. Germline V gene data show CDR1 as MNHEY and CDR2 as SMNVEV (reference sequence). This CDR3 has 16 amino acids. V lost 2 bases and J lost 0, with 11 bases in between. Comments on this clone: Its target is not known.

The method was immunoSEQ multiplex PCR; TCRdb's version includes in-frame clones alone and lacks a portion of them. The repertoire consists of some 740,000 clones, with approximately 92% occurring once and the leading ten covering approximately 25%. The receptor was derived from a man aged 25 to 45 in good health. The rearrangement links TRBV27 to TRBJ2-1; no clear D. The sequencing sample was made of naive CD8+ T cells sorted from blood. CDR3 protein: CASSLDWPSSYNEQFF. For the CDR3, the DNA is TGTGCCAGCAGTTTAGACTGGCCGAGCTCCTACAATGAGCAGTTCTTC.